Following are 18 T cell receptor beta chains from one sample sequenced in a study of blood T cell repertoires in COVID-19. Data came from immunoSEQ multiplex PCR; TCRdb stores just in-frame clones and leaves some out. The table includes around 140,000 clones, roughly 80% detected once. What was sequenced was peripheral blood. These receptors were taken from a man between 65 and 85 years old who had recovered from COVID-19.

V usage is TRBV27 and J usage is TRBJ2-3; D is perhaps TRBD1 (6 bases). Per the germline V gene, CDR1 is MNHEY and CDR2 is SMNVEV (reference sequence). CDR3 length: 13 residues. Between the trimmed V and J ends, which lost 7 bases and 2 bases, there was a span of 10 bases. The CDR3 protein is CASMTGATDTQYF. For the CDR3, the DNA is TGTGCCAGCATGACAGGAGCCACAGATACGCAGTATTTT.

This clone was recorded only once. The CDR3 bases are TGTGCCAGCAGCTCCTTGACAGGGGCCCCGTACGAGCAGTACTTC. It specifies CASSSLTGAPYEQYF. V and J are TRBV5-4 and TRBJ2-7, with 8 bases identical to TRBD1. The CDR3 covers 15 residues. Trimming took 3 bases from V and 4 from J; bases not matched to a gene: 9. CDR1 is SGHNT, CDR2 YYREEE, per germline (reference sequence).

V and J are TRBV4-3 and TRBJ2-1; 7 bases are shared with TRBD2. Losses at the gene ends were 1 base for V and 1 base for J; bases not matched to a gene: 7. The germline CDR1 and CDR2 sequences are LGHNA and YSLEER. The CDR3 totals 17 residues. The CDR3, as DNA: TGCGCCAGCAGCCAAGTATACCGCGGGAGATCCTACAATGAGCAGTTCTTC. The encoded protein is CASSQVYRGRSYNEQFF.

The CDR3 is CAISSPGQGASNQPQHF. CDR3 nucleotide sequence: TGTGCCATCAGCTCCCCGGGACAGGGGGCTTCAAATCAGCCCCAGCATTTT. The V and J genes are TRBV10-3 and TRBJ1-5, with TRBD1 matching 12 bases. There are 17 residues in the CDR3. Germline V CDR1 and CDR2: ENHRY, SYGVKD. V gave up 6 bases and J gave up 4 bases; unmatched junction bases: 10.

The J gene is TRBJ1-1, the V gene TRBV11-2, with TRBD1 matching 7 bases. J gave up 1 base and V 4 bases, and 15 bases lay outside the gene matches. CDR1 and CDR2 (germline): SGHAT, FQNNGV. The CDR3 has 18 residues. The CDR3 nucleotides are TGTGCCAGCAGCTGGCTGAGGGACAGAAGAAACACGAACACTGAAGCTTTCTTT. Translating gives CASSWLRDRRNTNTEAFF.

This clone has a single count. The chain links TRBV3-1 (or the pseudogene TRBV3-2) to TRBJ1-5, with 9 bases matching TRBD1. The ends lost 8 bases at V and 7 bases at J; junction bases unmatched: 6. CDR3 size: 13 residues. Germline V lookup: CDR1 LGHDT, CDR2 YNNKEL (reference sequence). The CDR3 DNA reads TGTGCCAGCTCGGACAGGGGCAGGCAGCCCCAGCATTTT. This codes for CASSDRGRQPQHF.

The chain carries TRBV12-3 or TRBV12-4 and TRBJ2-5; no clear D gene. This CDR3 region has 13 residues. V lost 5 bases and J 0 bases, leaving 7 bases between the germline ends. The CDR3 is CASSTVDQETQYF. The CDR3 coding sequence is TGTGCCAGCAGTACGGTGGACCAAGAGACCCAGTACTTC.

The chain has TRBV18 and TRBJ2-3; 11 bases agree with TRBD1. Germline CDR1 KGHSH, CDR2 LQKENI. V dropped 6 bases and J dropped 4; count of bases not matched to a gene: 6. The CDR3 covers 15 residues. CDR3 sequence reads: CASSPGQGDADTQYF. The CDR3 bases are TGTGCCAGCTCGCCGGGACAGGGGGACGCAGATACGCAGTATTTT.

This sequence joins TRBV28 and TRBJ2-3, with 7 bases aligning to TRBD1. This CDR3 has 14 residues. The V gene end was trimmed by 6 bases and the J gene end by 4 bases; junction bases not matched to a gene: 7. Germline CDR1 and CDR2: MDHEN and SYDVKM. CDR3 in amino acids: CASSSTGESDTQYF. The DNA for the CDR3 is TGTGCCAGCAGCTCCACAGGGGAGTCAGATACGCAGTATTTT.

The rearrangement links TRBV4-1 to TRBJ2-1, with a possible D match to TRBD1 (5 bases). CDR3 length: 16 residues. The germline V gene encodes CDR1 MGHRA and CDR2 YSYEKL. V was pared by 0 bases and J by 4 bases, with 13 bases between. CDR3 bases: TGCGCCAGCAGCCAAGAAGTCGCGGACACATACAATGAGCAGTTCTTC. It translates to CASSQEVADTYNEQFF.

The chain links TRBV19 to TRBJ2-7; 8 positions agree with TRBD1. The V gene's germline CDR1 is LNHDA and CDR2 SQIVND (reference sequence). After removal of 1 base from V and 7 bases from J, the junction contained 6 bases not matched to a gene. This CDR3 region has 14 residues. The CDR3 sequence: CASSIVQGAQEQYF. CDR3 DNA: TGTGCCAGTAGTATAGTTCAGGGGGCGCAAGAGCAGTACTTC.

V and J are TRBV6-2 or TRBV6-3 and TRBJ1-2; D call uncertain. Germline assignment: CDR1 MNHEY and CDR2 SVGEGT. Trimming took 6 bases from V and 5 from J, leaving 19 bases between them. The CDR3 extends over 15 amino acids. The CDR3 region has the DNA TGTGCCAGCAGCGATAGGACTACCTCCGGGTATGGCTACACCTTC. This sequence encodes CASSDRTTSGYGYTF.

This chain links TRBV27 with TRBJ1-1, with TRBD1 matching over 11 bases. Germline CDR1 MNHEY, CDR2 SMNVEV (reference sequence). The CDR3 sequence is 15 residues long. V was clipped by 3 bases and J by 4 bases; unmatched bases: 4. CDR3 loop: CASSFLGTGGTEAFF. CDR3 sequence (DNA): TGTGCCAGCAGTTTTCTAGGGACAGGGGGCACTGAAGCTTTCTTT.

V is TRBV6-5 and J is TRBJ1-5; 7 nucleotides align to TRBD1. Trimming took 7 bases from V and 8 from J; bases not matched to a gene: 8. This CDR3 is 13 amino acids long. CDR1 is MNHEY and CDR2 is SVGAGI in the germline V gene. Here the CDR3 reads CASTIQGQEPQHF. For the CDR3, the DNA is TGTGCCAGCACGATACAGGGGCAGGAGCCCCAGCATTTT.

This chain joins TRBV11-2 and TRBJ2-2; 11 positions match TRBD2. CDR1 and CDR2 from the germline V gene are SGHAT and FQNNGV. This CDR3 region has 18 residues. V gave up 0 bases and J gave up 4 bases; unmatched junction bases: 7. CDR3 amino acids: CASSLDLTLAGGTGELFF. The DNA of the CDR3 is TGTGCCAGCAGCTTAGATTTGACCCTAGCGGGGGGCACCGGGGAGCTGTTTTTT.

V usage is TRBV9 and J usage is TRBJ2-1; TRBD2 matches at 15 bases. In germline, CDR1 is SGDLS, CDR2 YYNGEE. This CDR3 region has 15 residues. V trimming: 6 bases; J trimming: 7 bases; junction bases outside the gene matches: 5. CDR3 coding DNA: TGTGCCAGCAATACCGGGACTAGCGGGAGGAATGAGCAGTTCTTC. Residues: CASNTGTSGRNEQFF.

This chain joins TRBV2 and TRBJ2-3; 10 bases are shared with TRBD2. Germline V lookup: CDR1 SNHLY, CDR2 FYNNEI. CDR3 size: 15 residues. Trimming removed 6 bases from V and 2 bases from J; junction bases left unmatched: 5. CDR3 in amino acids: CASSPLAGFTDTQYF. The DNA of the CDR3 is TGTGCCAGCAGCCCACTAGCGGGATTCACAGATACGCAGTATTTT.

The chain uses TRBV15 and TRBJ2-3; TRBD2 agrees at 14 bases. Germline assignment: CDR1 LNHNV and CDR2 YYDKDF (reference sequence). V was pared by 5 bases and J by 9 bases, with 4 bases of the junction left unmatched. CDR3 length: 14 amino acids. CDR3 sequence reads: CATSVGLAGETQYF. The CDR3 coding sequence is TGTGCCACCAGCGTGGGACTAGCGGGAGAGACGCAGTATTTT.